This TCR beta chain derives from a study of cytomegalovirus exposure and HLA in healthy donors. Study-level points and caveats: A later analysis found that most CMV-associated TCR beta chains appeared HLA-restricted. A later analysis reportedly identified an Asian-associated ancestry cluster as carrying fewer N-insertions than the 666-donor mean.

CDR1 and CDR2 from the germline V gene are MNHEY and SMNVEV (reference sequence). CDR3 length equals 13 residues. V was shortened by 8 bases and J by 8 bases, with 18 bases between the two germline ends. This clone was counted only a few times. What it recognizes is unknown. Use of 60 Vbeta and 13 Jbeta primers characterized the PCR. TCRdb's copy holds only in-frame clones and misses some; the assay was immunoSEQ multiplex PCR. The sample gives under 150,000 clones, more than 60% of which show up once; around 1.9% is in the top ten. What was sequenced was PBMCs. The origin of this receptor is a woman aged 40 to 50 in good health and CMV-seronegative. The chain is built from TRBV27 and TRBJ1-2; D call uncertain. The CDR3 nucleotides are TGTGCCAGCGGAATTAATCCCGGGATAGGCTACACCTTC. As protein: CASGINPGIGYTF.